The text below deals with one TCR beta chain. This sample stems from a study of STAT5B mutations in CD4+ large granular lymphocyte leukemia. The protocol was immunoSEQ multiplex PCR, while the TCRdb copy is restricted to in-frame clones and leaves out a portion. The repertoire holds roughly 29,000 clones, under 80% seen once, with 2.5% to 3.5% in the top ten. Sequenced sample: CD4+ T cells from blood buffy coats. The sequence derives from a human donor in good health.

This chain's CDR3 is CASSLVSQGPYEQYF. CDR3 sequence (DNA): TGCGCCAGCAGCTTGGTCTCACAGGGCCCCTACGAGCAGTACTTC. The V and J genes are TRBV5-1 and TRBJ2-7, with D possibly matching TRBD1 (6 bases). From germline, CDR1 is SGHRS and CDR2 YFSETQ. V was pared by 0 bases and J by 2 bases, with 12 bases between. The CDR3 consists of 15 residues.